These T cell receptor beta chains were read from a single sample in a study of cytomegalovirus exposure and HLA in healthy donors. TCRdb's copy holds only in-frame clones and misses some; the assay was immunoSEQ multiplex PCR. The sample holds some 170,000 clones, 70% to 80% seen once. Sequences were obtained from PBMCs. All receptors derive from an older woman in good health and CMV-seropositive. Each CDR3 is given with its conserved first and last residue. A D gene is named only where the DNA matches it firmly. Size is omitted from some rows. Given values are once, few, many or a class for expanded clones.

TRBJ2-1,TRBV5-4,.,.,TGTGCCAGCACCGGTCCCGGACGCCGGAGGTACAATGAGCAGTTCTTC,CASTGPGRRRYNEQFF
TRBJ1-2,TRBV7-9,TRBD1,.,TGTGCCAGCAGCTTAGGCGACAGGGGGAATGGCTACACCTTC,CASSLGDRGNGYTF
TRBJ2-5,TRBV4-1,TRBD2,.,TGCGCCAGCAGCCAAGGCGGGGGGTACCAAGAGACCCAGTACTTC,CASSQGGGYQETQYF
TRBJ1-1,TRBV5-4,.,.,TGTGCCAGCAGCGCCGAGCTGAACACTGAAGCTTTCTTT,CASSAELNTEAFF
TRBJ2-2,TRBV7-3,.,.,TGTGCCAGCAGCCTGGCCGCAGGGGAGCTGTTTTTT,CASSLAAGELFF
TRBJ1-5,TRBV15,TRBD1,.,TGTGCCACCAGCAGAACCGGGACAGGGAATCAGCCCCAGCATTTT,CATSRTGTGNQPQHF
TRBJ1-4,TRBV2,TRBD1,.,TGTGCCAGCCGAATGGACAGGGGTATATCAACTAATGAAAAACTGTTTTTT,CASRMDRGISTNEKLFF
TRBJ2-7,TRBV7-8,.,.,TGTGCCAGCAGCTTAGGTGTCCCGGGCGAGCAGTACTTC,CASSLGVPGEQYF
TRBJ1-2,TRBV9,.,.,TGTGCCAGCAGCGTTTCGGTGGGCGCTAACTATGGCTACACCTTC,CASSVSVGANYGYTF
TRBJ2-7,TRBV21-1,.,.,TGTGCCAGCAGCAATCTTTTTGAGCGGGAGTCCTACGAGCAGTACTTC,CASSNLFERESYEQYF
TRBJ2-7,TRBV9,.,.,TGTGCCAGCAGCGTAGGGGCCGAATTCTACGAGCAGTACTTC,CASSVGAEFYEQYF
TRBJ2-7,TRBV27,TRBD1,.,TGTGCCAGCAGTCCCGGGACAGGAATCGAGCAGTACTTC,CASSPGTGIEQYF
TRBJ2-7,TRBV9,.,.,TGTGCCAGCAGCGTGGCGAGCGGTGCCTCTTACGAGCAGTACTTC,CASSVASGASYEQYF
TRBJ1-2,TRBV19,TRBD1,few,TGTGCCAGTAGTATAGCCGCCGGGACAGGGAGTGGATATGGCTACACCTTC,CASSIAAGTGSGYGYTF
TRBJ2-7,TRBV18,TRBD1,.,TGTGCCAGCTCACCTCCGACAGGGGGAACATACGAGCAGTACTTC,CASSPPTGGTYEQYF
TRBJ1-6,TRBV6-6,TRBD1,.,TGTGCCAGCAGCCGACGGGACAGGGCCTATAATTCACCCCTCCACTTT,CASSRRDRAYNSPLHF
TRBJ2-1,TRBV2,TRBD1,.,TGTGCCAGCAGTCTCAAAAGGGGGCCCTATGTTGAGCAGTTCTTC,CASSLKRGPYVEQFF
TRBJ1-6,TRBV10-3,TRBD1,.,TGTGCCATCAGTGCGGGACAGGGGGCCTCACCCCTCCACTTT,CAISAGQGASPLHF
TRBJ2-7,TRBV6-5,TRBD1,few,TGTGCCAGCAGGATTACACAGGGGGGCTACGAGCAGTACTTC,CASRITQGGYEQYF
TRBJ1-1,TRBV7-9,.,once,TGTGCCAGCAGCTTAGAAGCCACCCAGAACACTGAAGCTTTCTTT,CASSLEATQNTEAFF
TRBJ1-1,TRBV27,.,.,TGTGCCAGCAGTTTGCGGGGGCGGATCACTGAAGCTTTCTTT,CASSLRGRITEAFF
TRBJ2-7,TRBV19,TRBD1,.,TGTGCCAGCAAACGGGGGGACAGGGGTTCCTACGAGCAGTACTTC,CASKRGDRGSYEQYF
TRBJ2-3,TRBV2,TRBD1,.,TGTGCCAGCAGTCAGGACAGGGGGAAAACAGATACGCAGTATTTT,CASSQDRGKTDTQYF
TRBJ2-5,TRBV7-3,.,.,TGTGCCAGCAGCTTAAACGGAGGGGGCCGGGAGACCCAGTACTTC,CASSLNGGGRETQYF
TRBJ2-7,TRBV6-1,.,few,TGTGCCAGCAGTGAGTCCACCGTCTACGAGCAGTACTTC,CASSESTVYEQYF
TRBJ2-1,TRBV5-1,.,once,TGCGCCAGCAGCTCGATAACAGGGACGGGTGAGCAGTTCTTC,CASSSITGTGEQFF
TRBJ2-5,TRBV14,.,.,TGTGCCAGCGCCGCCTCGCGACTGAGTCGGGAACGGGAGACCCAGTACTTC,CASAASRLSRERETQYF
TRBJ1-2,TRBV5-1,.,.,TGCGCCAGCAGCTTGGCCCTACCGAACTATGGCTACACCTTC,CASSLALPNYGYTF
TRBJ2-3,TRBV9,.,once,TGTGCCAGCAGCGTAGAAGCAAGGCGGGCCACGCAGTATTTT,CASSVEARRATQYF
TRBJ2-1,TRBV7-9,.,.,TGTGCCAGCAGGGCGGGAAACTCCTACAATGAGCAGTTCTTC,CASRAGNSYNEQFF
TRBJ1-2,TRBV4-3,TRBD1,.,TGCGCCAGCAGCCAGGAAGACAGGGGCTATGGCTACACCTTC,CASSQEDRGYGYTF
TRBJ1-2,TRBV7-9,.,.,TGTGCCAGCAGCTCTACAGGGAACTATGGCTACACCTTC,CASSSTGNYGYTF
TRBJ2-3,TRBV6-5,TRBD1,.,TGTGCCAGCAGCTGGACAGGGGCAGATACGCAGTATTTT,CASSWTGADTQYF